This T cell receptor (beta chain) was sequenced during a study of T cell repertoires in cytomegalovirus infection. This CDR3 is 19 amino acids long. V was pared by 0 bases and J by 4 bases, with 13 bases of the junction left unmatched. TCRdb re-analysed the reads in MiXCR, keeping a single row per CDR3 protein. The profile shows fewer than 550,000 distinct CDR3 sequences, roughly 29% of them singletons. The genes are TRBV23-1 and TRBJ2-3; TRBD2 agrees at 10 bases. TRBV23-1 is assigned to the ORF class and has an uncertain function. The receptor's source is a human donor in good health (CMV status not recorded). Some clones in this sample may be carry-over from other donors' samples. Source material: PBMCs. The CDR3 reads CASSQSCASGSLRPDTQYF. The CDR3 nucleotides are TGCGCCAGCAGTCAATCCTGCGCTAGCGGGAGCTTGCGACCAGATACGCAGTATTTT.